The sequence of this T cell receptor (beta chain) was determined in a study of cytomegalovirus exposure and HLA in healthy donors. Details on this clone: Its cognate antigen is unknown.

The PCR was carried out with 60 Vbeta primers and 13 Jbeta primers. TCRdb keeps only in-frame clones here, not all; method: immunoSEQ multiplex PCR. The sample carries around 170,000 clones, around 82% recorded once. Germline V CDR1 and CDR2: PRHDT, FYEKMQ (reference sequence). There are 16 residues in the CDR3. The V gene end was trimmed by 6 bases and the J gene end by 3 bases; junction bases not matched to a gene: 13. Study conclusions and caveats: Highest at DRB1 and lowest at HLA-C, TCR association rates differed among HLA loci in a later analysis. The only immune exposure information that was available was CMV serostatus.

Source material: PBMCs. The chain couples TRBV13 to TRBJ2-7; 8 positions match TRBD2. The TCR originated in a man between 60 and 75 years old in good health and CMV-seronegative. The CDR3 sequence: CASSRAGGGTLYEQYF. The DNA for the CDR3 is TGTGCCAGCAGTAGGGCCGGGGGGGGGACCCTCTACGAGCAGTACTTC. Filled out from reference TRBV13 and TRBJ2-7, the complete variable domain reads AAGVIQSPRHLIKEKRETATLKCYPIPRHDTVYWYQQGPGQDPQFLISFYEKMQSDKGSIPDRFSAQQFSDYHSELNMSSLELGDSALYFCASSRAGGGTLYEQYFGPGTRLTVT.